The source of this TCR beta chain is a study of CD8+CD57+ T cells in acquired aplastic anemia. Overall study context: Sorted CD4+ and CD8+ cells yielded around 3.2 ug of DNA on average.

The CDR3 spans 14 residues. The germline V gene has CDR1 KGHDR and CDR2 SFDVKD. Study findings and constraints: Between patients and controls, CD8+ Simpson's diversity did not vary significantly. Patients and controls shared fewer than 30 CD8+ CDR3 sequences.

Patients included in sequencing had previously demonstrated CD8+CD57+ cell expansion by flow cytometry. None of the patients had been given any therapy when their blood was sampled. This clonotype appeared once. No antigen is known for it. TCR beta VDJ and CDR3 were profiled, and genomic DNA was the template. In TCRdb, the reads were re-called with MiXCR into one record per CDR3 protein. Of approximately 250,000 distinct CDR3 sequences in the sample, approximately 86% were seen once. This clonotype was sampled from a human donor with aplastic anemia. V and J are TRBV24-1 and TRBJ2-7, with 9 positions matching TRBD1. The sample comprised sorted CD4+, CD8+, or CD8+CD57+ T cells (not recorded which) from PBMCs. CDR3 protein: CATRNTGQGKQRAV. CDR3 DNA: TGTGCCACCAGAAACACGGGACAGGGCAAGCAACGGGCAGTC.